The T cell receptor beta chain under discussion was sequenced for a study of siplizumab effects on memory and regulatory T cells. The V and J ends lost 4 bases and 5 bases, in that order; junction bases with no gene match: 3. The CDR3 is 15 amino acids. CDR1 is PRHDT and CDR2 is FYEKMQ in the germline V gene (reference sequence). TCR templates, about 100,000 per sample, were assayed. Produced via immunoSEQ multiplex PCR; TCRdb's table is partial and in-frame only. The table shows fewer than 60,000 clones, with over 90% occurring only once. The gene calls are TRBV13 and TRBJ2-1; 12 bases map to TRBD2. The receptor comes from a human donor in good health. The sample consisted of CD8+ T cells sorted from blood. CDR3 nucleotide sequence: TGTGCCAGCAGCTCGCGGACTAGCGGGAACAATGAGCAGTTCTTC. It yields the protein CASSSRTSGNNEQFF.